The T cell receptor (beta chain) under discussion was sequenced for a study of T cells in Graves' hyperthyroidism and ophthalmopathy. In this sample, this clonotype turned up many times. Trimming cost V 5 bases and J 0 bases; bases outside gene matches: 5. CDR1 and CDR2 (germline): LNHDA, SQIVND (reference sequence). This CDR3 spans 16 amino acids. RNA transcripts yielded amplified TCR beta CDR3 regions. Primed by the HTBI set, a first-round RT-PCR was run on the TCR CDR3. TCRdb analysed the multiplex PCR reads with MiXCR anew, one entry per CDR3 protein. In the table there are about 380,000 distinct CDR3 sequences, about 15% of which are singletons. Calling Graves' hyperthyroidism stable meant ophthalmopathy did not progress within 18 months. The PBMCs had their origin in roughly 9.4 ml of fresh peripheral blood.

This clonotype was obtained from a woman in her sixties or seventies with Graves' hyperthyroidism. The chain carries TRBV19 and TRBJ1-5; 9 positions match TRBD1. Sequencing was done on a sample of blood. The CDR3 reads CASSLQGANSNQPQHF. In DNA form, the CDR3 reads TGTGCCAGTAGTTTACAGGGGGCAAATAGCAATCAGCCCCAGCATTTT.